The 15 T cell receptor beta chains presented below share a single source sample, sequenced in a study of control samples from healthy donors and cancer patients (TCRdb year 2020). The receptor library was made with the immunoSEQ multiplex PCR assay. The table comes from immuneACCESS by way of TCRdb, which keeps in-frame sequences with V and J called. Part of the clones is missing from these tables; in studies checked, under half for an unresolved V gene and the rest for unknown reasons. The sample includes approximately 99,000 clones, with roughly four fifths observed a single time. Roughly 6.5% of the sample rests with the top ten. Specimen: blood. These TCRs come from a young man in good health.

The J gene is TRBJ2-1, the V gene TRBV28; the D call may be TRBD1 or TRBD2 (6 bases each). The V end lost 8 bases, the J end lost 8 bases, and 19 bases lay between the germline ends. The CDR3 runs to 14 residues. Per germline, CDR1 MDHEN and CDR2 SYDVKM. Written as DNA, the CDR3 is TGTGCCAGCTCCCTTGGGTGGGGGGCCCATGAGCAGTTCTTC. It translates to CASSLGWGAHEQFF.

The genes are TRBV4-1 and TRBJ1-5, with 8 positions matching TRBD1. The V and J ends lost 2 bases and 11 bases, in that order; junction bases with no gene match: 5. CDR1 is MGHRA and CDR2 is YSYEKL in the germline V gene. The CDR3 sequence is 13 residues long. The CDR3 region is CASSQLQGESQHF. The CDR3 coding sequence is TGCGCCAGCAGCCAATTACAGGGGGAGTCCCAGCATTTT.

The chain joins TRBV24-1 to TRBJ1-5, with 7 bases matching TRBD1. There are 15 residues in the CDR3. V trimming: 2 bases; J trimming: 2 bases; junction bases outside the gene matches: 2. Germline CDR1 and CDR2: KGHDR and SFDVKD. CDR3 sequence: CATSDSTGGNQPQHF. The CDR3 DNA follows: TGTGCCACCAGTGATTCTACAGGGGGCAATCAGCCCCAGCATTTT.

The J gene is TRBJ2-1, the V gene TRBV24-1; TRBD2 matches 12 bases. J was trimmed by 6 bases and V by 5 bases; bases with no gene match: 10. From germline, CDR1 is KGHDR and CDR2 SFDVKD. CDR3 length equals 17 residues. DNA of the CDR3: TGTGCCACCAGTGGTTATCTAGCGGGGGGGCCCTTCAATGAGCAGTTCTTC. Translated, it gives CATSGYLAGGPFNEQFF.

The J gene is TRBJ2-3, the V gene TRBV3-1 (or the pseudogene TRBV3-2), with D possibly being TRBD1 (6 bases). The CDR3 totals 15 residues. Germline CDR1 is LGHDT and CDR2 is YNNKEL (reference sequence). The V end lost 0 bases, the J end lost 1 base, and 8 bases lay between the germline ends. The CDR3 sequence: CASSQERTGTDTQYF. The DNA for the CDR3 is TGTGCCAGCAGCCAAGAGAGGACAGGCACAGATACGCAGTATTTT.

This clone appeared once. This chain joins TRBV27 and TRBJ1-2, with D perhaps TRBD1 (5 bases). This CDR3 has 11 residues. V gave up 6 bases and J gave up 4 bases, with 6 bases separating them. CDR1 and CDR2 (germline): MNHEY, SMNVEV (reference sequence). The CDR3 loop reads CASRGVYGYTF. Here the CDR3 DNA reads TGTGCCAGCAGGGGGGTCTATGGCTACACCTTC.

The V gene is TRBV6-4, the J gene TRBJ2-2, with a tentative D call TRBD2 (6 bases). The CDR3 sequence is 15 residues long. Looked up from germline, CDR1 is MRHNA and CDR2 is SNTAGT. V lost 0 bases and J 2 bases, leaving 7 bases between the germline ends. Written as DNA, the CDR3 is TGTGCCAGCAGTGACTCGGGACTTAACACCGGGGAGCTGTTTTTT. This encodes CASSDSGLNTGELFF.

This clone was seen a few times. The chain recombines TRBV28 with TRBJ1-4, with a possible D match to TRBD1 (5 bases). Deletions cut 7 bases from V and 8 bases from J, with 14 bases between. Per germline, CDR1 MDHEN and CDR2 SYDVKM. CDR3 length: 13 amino acids. CDR3 residues: CASIGRGWEKLFF. The CDR3 DNA reads TGTGCCAGCATAGGAAGGGGTTGGGAAAAACTGTTTTTT.

The chain joins TRBV20-1 to TRBJ2-1, with unresolved D. Trimming removed 6 bases at V and 9 bases at J, with 12 bases between. Germline V gene data show CDR1 as DFQATT and CDR2 as SNEGSKA (reference sequence). This CDR3 has 11 residues. In nucleotides, the CDR3 is TGCAGTGCCAGCCCCCGCAGTGAGCAGTTCTTC. Translating it yields CSASPRSEQFF.

The V gene is TRBV5-4, the J gene TRBJ1-2; no clear D. Trimming left V 1 base short and J 7 bases short, with 20 bases between. Looked up from germline, CDR1 is SGHNT and CDR2 is YYREEE (reference sequence). CDR3 length equals 16 residues. This chain's CDR3 is CASSLKGLSGSSGYTF. CDR3 nucleotides: TGTGCCAGCAGCTTGAAAGGGCTGTCTGGGAGTAGTGGCTACACCTTC.

This chain joins TRBV9 and TRBJ1-2; D unresolved. V lost 4 bases and J lost 4, with 14 bases in between. This CDR3 is built from 14 residues. Per the germline V gene, CDR1 is SGDLS and CDR2 is YYNGEE. The CDR3 region has the DNA TGTGCCAGCAGCCCCTCGGGGAGTAGCTATGGCTACACCTTC. It yields the protein CASSPSGSSYGYTF.

Notes on this clone: The sample holds other DNA sequences that translate to the same CDR3. The gene calls are TRBV2 and TRBJ1-5, with D possibly being TRBD1 (6 bases). The CDR3 has 15 amino acids. Germline CDR1 is SNHLY and CDR2 is FYNNEI. Trimming removed 6 bases from V and 0 bases from J, with 12 bases in between. The chain's CDR3 is CASRQGHFSNQPQHF. As DNA, the CDR3 is TGTGCCAGCAGACAGGGACATTTTAGCAATCAGCCCCAGCATTTT.

The rearrangement links TRBV4-3 to TRBJ2-1, with D possibly matching TRBD1 (6 bases). The CDR3 length is 15 residues. Germline CDR1 LGHNA, CDR2 YSLEER. Trimming took off 3 bases at V and 2 bases at J, with 11 bases between the two ends. CDR3 amino acids: CASSHGGLPYNEQFF. The CDR3 DNA is TGCGCCAGCAGCCATGGGGGCTTACCCTACAATGAGCAGTTCTTC.

This chain joins TRBV12-3 or TRBV12-4 and TRBJ1-5, with TRBD1 matching 7 bases. V trimming: 2 bases; J trimming: 6 bases; junction bases outside the gene matches: 1. This CDR3 spans 13 amino acids. The CDR3 protein is CASSLNRGQPQHF. The CDR3 DNA is TGTGCCAGCAGTTTAAACAGGGGTCAGCCCCAGCATTTT.

The V and J genes are TRBV11-2 and TRBJ1-2, with TRBD1 matching 7 bases. Trimming cost V 5 bases and J 3 bases; bases outside gene matches: 12. Germline V lookup: CDR1 SGHAT, CDR2 FQNNGV. This CDR3 is 16 amino acids long. In nucleotides, the CDR3 is TGTGCCAGCAGCCCACAAGACAGGGAGGTTTACTATGGCTACACCTTC. Its protein product is CASSPQDREVYYGYTF.